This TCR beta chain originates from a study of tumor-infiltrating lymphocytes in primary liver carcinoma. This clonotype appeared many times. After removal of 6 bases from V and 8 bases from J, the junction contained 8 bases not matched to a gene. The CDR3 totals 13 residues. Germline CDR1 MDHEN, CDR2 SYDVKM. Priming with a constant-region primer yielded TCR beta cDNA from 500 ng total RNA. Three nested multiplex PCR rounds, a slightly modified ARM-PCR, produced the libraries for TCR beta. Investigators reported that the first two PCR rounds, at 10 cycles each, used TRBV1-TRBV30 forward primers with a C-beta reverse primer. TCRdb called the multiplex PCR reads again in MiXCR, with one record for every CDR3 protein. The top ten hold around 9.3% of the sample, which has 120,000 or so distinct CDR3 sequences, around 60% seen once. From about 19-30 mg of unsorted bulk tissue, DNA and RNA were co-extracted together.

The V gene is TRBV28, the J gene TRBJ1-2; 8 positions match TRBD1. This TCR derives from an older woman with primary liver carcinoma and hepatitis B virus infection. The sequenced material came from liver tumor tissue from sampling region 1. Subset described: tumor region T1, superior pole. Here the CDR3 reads CASRSRTGQGYTF. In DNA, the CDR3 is TGTGCCAGCAGATCGAGGACAGGGCAAGGCTACACCTTC.